This TCR beta chain was sequenced during a study of radiation and T cells in renal cell carcinoma. Germline V lookup: CDR1 MGHRA, CDR2 YSYEKL. This CDR3 has 14 amino acids. Trimming pared 1 base from V and 3 bases from J, leaving 10 bases between. Time point noted: baseline pretreatment blood. The treatment is: 15 Gy SBRT to primary tumor, nephrectomy 4 weeks later. The method was immunoSEQ multiplex PCR; TCRdb's version includes in-frame clones alone and lacks a portion of them. The table has 90,000 to 95,000 clones, roughly four fifths seen once. This material consisted of blood, taken from a patient whose treatment included radiotherapy and nephrectomy. The source of this sequence is a man in his 60s with renal cell carcinoma. The chain combines TRBV4-1 with TRBJ2-7, with a possible D match to TRBD1 (5 bases). Here the CDR3 DNA reads TGCGCCAGCAGCCAAGTTGGACACCTCTACGAGCAGTACTTC. It is translated as CASSQVGHLYEQYF.